The 29 T cell receptor beta chains given below trace back to one sample, sequenced in a study of identical twins. TCRdb reanalysed the 5' RACE reads using MiXCR and keeps one entry per CDR3 protein. The sample consists of around 1.7 million distinct CDR3 sequences, under 35% of them appearing once. The material sequenced was cord blood. These receptors were taken from a newborn girl in good health.

This clonotype was counted only a few times. The chain links TRBV12-3 or TRBV12-4 to TRBJ1-2, with TRBD1 as a possible D gene (5 bases). The V and J ends lost 3 bases and 6 bases respectively, with 14 bases between them. The CDR3 sequence is 14 residues long. Written as DNA, the CDR3 is TGTGCCAGCAGTTTTACGGACCTCAGGGATGGCTACACCTTC. Residues: CASSFTDLRDGYTF.

The sample holds many counts of this clonotype. This sequence joins TRBV6-6 and TRBJ1-2; D gene unclear. This CDR3 region has 12 residues. Trimming left V 6 bases short and J 2 bases short, with 7 bases between. Germline V gene sequence: CDR1 MNHNY, CDR2 SVGAGI (reference sequence). For the CDR3, the DNA is TGTGCCAGCAGGGCAGGAAACTATGGCTACACCTTC. This gives the protein CASRAGNYGYTF.

The chain uses TRBV24-1 and TRBJ2-1, with 12 bases identical to TRBD2. The V gene's germline CDR1 is KGHDR and CDR2 SFDVKD. The CDR3 has 18 amino acids. The V segment lost 5 bases and the J segment 0 bases; nucleotides outside the gene matches: 7. This CDR3 reads CATSGGLAGMSSYNEQFF. CDR3 bases: TGTGCCACCAGTGGCGGACTAGCGGGAATGAGCTCCTACAATGAGCAGTTCTTC.

The V gene is TRBV13, the J gene TRBJ2-5; D ambiguous. The germline gives CDR1 PRHDT, CDR2 FYEKMQ (reference sequence). The CDR3 contains 15 residues. Deletions cut 5 bases from V and 2 bases from J, with 15 bases between. DNA for the CDR3: TGTGCCAGCAGCCCCGTCGCCACGGGTCAAGAGACCCAGTACTTC. Protein: CASSPVATGQETQYF.

Only a few counts were recorded for this clonotype. This chain connects TRBV11-1 to TRBJ1-4; D unresolved. Germline V CDR1 and CDR2: SGHAT, FQDESV (reference sequence). V lost 9 bases and J lost 0, with 8 bases in between. The CDR3 has 13 amino acids. The DNA for the CDR3 is TGTGCCAGGTTAACCGCAACTAATGAAAAACTGTTTTTT. Its translation is CARLTATNEKLFF.

This clonotype was seen a handful of times. This chain connects TRBV3-1 to TRBJ2-4; 8 nucleotides agree with TRBD1. The germline V gene has CDR1 LGHDT and CDR2 YNNKEL (reference sequence). After removal of 0 bases from V and 7 bases from J, the junction contained 8 bases not matched to a gene. The CDR3 has 16 residues. The CDR3 DNA follows: TGTGCCAGCAGCCAAGATAGGGGACACAGGGGGAACATTCAGTACTTC. The encoded protein is CASSQDRGHRGNIQYF.

Note on this clonotype: The CDR3 does not end in the conserved phenylalanine or tryptophan, so this is likely a read error. Because the CDR3's place on the DNA is in doubt, the DNA is left out and the CDR3 is given as listed by TCRdb. This sequence joins TRBV2 and TRBJ2-7. Per the germline V gene, CDR1 is SNHLY and CDR2 is FYNNEI. The length of the CDR3 is 12 amino acids, counting both ends. CDR3 loop: CASSKDWKTRYL.

CDR3 in amino acids: CASSYTALDTQYF. CDR3 nucleotides: TGTGCCAGCAGTTATACGGCGTTAGATACGCAGTATTTT. This chain links TRBV6-2 or TRBV6-3 with TRBJ2-3; D is ambiguous. The germline V and J ends were trimmed by 3 bases and 5 bases, with 9 bases remaining between them. Germline V gives CDR1 MNHEY, CDR2 SVGEGT. The CDR3 loop spans 13 amino acids.

There are a few counts of this clonotype. The chain recombines TRBV2 with TRBJ2-3, with TRBD2 matching over 11 bases. Trimming cost V 4 bases and J 0 bases; bases outside gene matches: 6. Germline CDR1 reads SNHLY; CDR2 reads FYNNEI. The CDR3 loop spans 17 amino acids. CDR3 protein: CASSAKGLAASTDTQYF. The CDR3 nucleotides are TGTGCCAGCAGTGCGAAGGGACTAGCGGCTAGCACAGATACGCAGTATTTT.

The V and J genes are TRBV20-1 and TRBJ1-1; a possible D gene is TRBD1 (6 bases). The CDR3 spans 12 residues. The germline V gene encodes CDR1 DFQATT and CDR2 SNEGSKA (reference sequence). V was cut by 2 bases and J by 10 bases, with 14 bases left in between. The CDR3 region is CSARTQGPRAFF. Here the CDR3 DNA reads TGCAGTGCTAGAACACAGGGTCCTCGAGCTTTCTTT.

The V gene is TRBV19, the J gene TRBJ1-2; no reliable D call. Trimming took off 2 bases at V and 6 bases at J, with 13 bases between the two ends. CDR1 and CDR2 from the germline V gene are LNHDA and SQIVND (reference sequence). This CDR3 has 14 amino acids. CDR3 in amino acids: CASSISFGEDGYTF. Written as DNA, the CDR3 is TGTGCCAGTAGTATAAGCTTTGGGGAGGATGGCTACACCTTC.

This clonotype was counted a few times. This chain links TRBV3-1 with TRBJ1-1; D might be TRBD1 (5 bases). Germline CDR1 is LGHDT and CDR2 is YNNKEL (reference sequence). V shed 4 bases and J shed 5 bases, with 11 bases lying between them. The CDR3 sequence is 13 residues long. The CDR3, as DNA: TGTGCCAGCAGCCCGGGACCAGGGACTGAAGCTTTCTTT. It translates to CASSPGPGTEAFF.

The sample holds many counts of this clonotype. The gene calls are TRBV9 and TRBJ2-7; no firm D call. V was shortened by 0 bases and J by 0 bases, with 4 bases between the two germline ends. CDR3 length equals 13 residues. The germline V gene encodes CDR1 SGDLS and CDR2 YYNGEE. In DNA form, the CDR3 reads TGTGCCAGCAGCGTAGGGGTCTCCTACGAGCAGTACTTC. Protein sequence: CASSVGVSYEQYF. The full variable domain, rest sourced from reference TRBV9 and TRBJ2-7, is DSGVTQTPKHLITATGQRVTLRCSPRSGDLSVYWYQQSLDQGLQFLIQYYNGEERAKGNILERFSAQQFPDLHSELNLSSLELGDSALYFCASSVGVSYEQYFGPGTRLTVT.

The chain couples TRBV20-1 to TRBJ2-1, with D unclear. V shed 6 bases and J shed 5 bases, with 14 bases lying between them. This CDR3 contains 13 residues. Germline V lookup: CDR1 DFQATT, CDR2 SNEGSKA (reference sequence). In DNA, the CDR3 is TGCAGTGCCCTGGCAAGGAACGACAATGAGCAGTTCTTC. Encoded protein: CSALARNDNEQFF.

The CDR3 region has the DNA TGTGCCAGCAGTTTCCGGCTAGCGGGAGCGCACAATGAGCAGTTCTTC. Translating gives CASSFRLAGAHNEQFF. The V gene is TRBV12-3 or TRBV12-4, the J gene TRBJ2-1, with 10 bases aligning to TRBD2. The CDR3 runs 16 residues. Trimming at V came to 3 bases and at J to 5 bases, leaving 7 bases not matched to a gene.

In its sample, this clonotype was seen a few times. The rearrangement uses TRBV9 and TRBJ2-3, with 8 nucleotides matching TRBD1. Germline loops: CDR1 SGDLS, CDR2 YYNGEE. J was trimmed by 1 base and V by 1 base; bases with no gene match: 5. This CDR3 spans 16 amino acids. CDR3 bases: TGTGCCAGCAGCGTAACAGGGGGTAAAGGCACAGATACGCAGTATTTT. Protein sequence: CASSVTGGKGTDTQYF.

This clonotype has only a few counts. The rearrangement links TRBV13 to TRBJ2-6, with D perhaps TRBD2 (5 bases). With 1 base removed from V and 4 bases from J, the gap between germline ends came to 11 bases. Germline V lookup: CDR1 PRHDT, CDR2 FYEKMQ (reference sequence). CDR3 length: 16 amino acids. DNA of the CDR3: TGTGCCAGCAGCTTAGCCCGGGGAAACGGGGCCAACGTCCTGACTTTC. It encodes CASSLARGNGANVLTF. Looking up the rest from reference TRBV13 and TRBJ2-6 gives the full variable domain: AAGVIQSPRHLIKEKRETATLKCYPIPRHDTVYWYQQGPGQDPQFLISFYEKMQSDKGSIPDRFSAQQFSDYHSELNMSSLELGDSALYFCASSLARGNGANVLTFGAGSRLTVL.

This chain links TRBV7-2 with TRBJ1-2, with 8 bases identical to TRBD1. The CDR3 sequence is 16 residues long. Germline assignment: CDR1 SGHTA and CDR2 FQGNSA. V was clipped by 5 bases and J by 0 bases; unmatched bases: 8. CDR3 DNA: TGTGCCAGCAGCCTCTCAGGGGGCATAGCTAACTATGGCTACACCTTC. Amino acid sequence: CASSLSGGIANYGYTF.

V usage is TRBV28 and J usage is TRBJ2-7, with no clear D. Trimming removed 5 bases at V and 7 bases at J, with 27 bases between. The CDR3 runs 17 residues. CDR1 MDHEN and CDR2 SYDVKM come from the germline V gene. The CDR3 region is CASSLESRAAQWNEQYF. CDR3 nucleotide sequence: TGTGCCAGCAGTCTCGAGAGCCGGGCGGCACAATGGAATGAGCAGTACTTC. Looking up the rest from reference TRBV28 and TRBJ2-7 gives the full variable domain: DVKVTQSSRYLVKRTGEKVFLECVQDMDHENMFWYRQDPGLGLRLIYFSYDVKMKEKGDIPEGYSVSREKKERFSLILESASTNQTSMYLCASSLESRAAQWNEQYFGPGTRLTVT.

This CDR3 reads CSVSPGTGGTYEQYF. CDR3 nucleotide sequence: TGCAGCGTGAGCCCCGGGACAGGGGGAACCTACGAGCAGTACTTC. The gene calls are TRBV29-1 and TRBJ2-7; 11 nucleotides match TRBD1. CDR3 length: 15 residues. V lost 6 bases and J lost 2; bases outside the gene matches: 9. Per germline, CDR1 SQVTM and CDR2 ANQGSEA.

In this sample, this clonotype turned up many times. The gene calls are TRBV12-3 or TRBV12-4 and TRBJ2-7; D remains unclear. This CDR3 comprises 13 residues. V lost 4 bases, J lost 4 bases, and 11 bases lay in between. CDR3 DNA: TGTGCCAGCAGTTACGACCTAGGATACGAGCAGTACTTC. As protein: CASSYDLGYEQYF.

This clonotype was counted ten times or more. The CDR3 DNA is TGCAGCGTCGCCGGGACTATCCAGTACGAGCAGTACTTC. Its protein product is CSVAGTIQYEQYF. V gene TRBV29-1 combines with J gene TRBJ2-7; 7 bases match TRBD2. The length of the CDR3 is 13 residues. Germline CDR1 and CDR2: SQVTM and ANQGSEA. V lost 6 bases to trimming and J lost 4 bases; unmatched junction nucleotides: 9.

This clonotype was seen only once. This may be a read error: a much more frequent sequence differs by one nucleotide. J is TRBJ2-7 and V is TRBV27; 7 bases are a match to TRBD2. Germline loops: CDR1 MNHEY, CDR2 SMNVEV (reference sequence). This CDR3 is built from 14 residues. V lost 2 bases and J lost 7; bases outside the gene matches: 8. The DNA of the CDR3 is TGTGCCAGCAGTTTAGGGCGGGGGAACAATGAGCAGTACTTC. Encoded protein: CASSLGRGNNEQYF.

The V gene is TRBV12-3 or TRBV12-4, the J gene TRBJ1-5, with a possible D match to TRBD1 (6 bases). The CDR3 runs 15 residues. Trimming left V 4 bases short and J 3 bases short, with 13 bases between. The CDR3 sequence is CASSSIRGPNQPQHF. CDR3 coding DNA: TGTGCCAGCAGTTCCATCAGGGGTCCCAATCAGCCCCAGCATTTT.

This clonotype was seen a handful of times. The chain links TRBV5-6 to TRBJ2-3, with 8 bases lining up with TRBD2. Trimming removed 0 bases from V and 5 bases from J; junction bases left unmatched: 5. The length of the CDR3 is 15 residues. Germline values: CDR1 SGHDT, CDR2 YYEEEE. The CDR3 DNA sequence: TGTGCCAGCAGCTTGGGCGGGGGGTTTGGAGATACGCAGTATTTT. It translates to CASSLGGGFGDTQYF.

The genes are TRBV5-4 and TRBJ1-4; D gene ambiguous. This CDR3 region has 15 residues. The germline V gene encodes CDR1 SGHNT and CDR2 YYREEE (reference sequence). V was shortened by 2 bases and J by 3 bases, with 11 bases between the two germline ends. CDR3 DNA sequence: TGTGCCAGCAGCTTCGGACCCCGGGCTAATGAAAAACTGTTTTTT. Translation gives CASSFGPRANEKLFF.

The CDR3 DNA reads TGTGCCACCCCGGGACTACCCCCTTTTTACAATGAGCAGTACTTC. Encoded protein: CATPGLPPFYNEQYF. The gene calls are TRBV7-9 and TRBJ2-7, with 7 nucleotides matching TRBD2. V dropped 10 bases and J dropped 7; count of bases not matched to a gene: 19. The CDR3 spans 15 residues. Germline lookup yields CDR1 SEHNR and CDR2 FQNEAQ (reference sequence). The full variable domain, its missing parts supplied by reference TRBV7-9 and TRBJ2-7, is DTGVSQNPRHKITKRGQNVTFRCDPISEHNRLYWYRQTLGQGPEFLTYFQNEAQLEKSRLLSDRFSAERPKGSFSTLEIQRTEQGDSAMYLCATPGLPPFYNEQYFGPGTRLTVT.

The CDR3 sequence is CASSLAGGHHNEQYF. In DNA form, the CDR3 reads TGTGCCAGCAGTTTAGCGGGAGGGCACCACAATGAGCAGTACTTC. The V gene is TRBV12-3 or TRBV12-4, the J gene TRBJ2-5; TRBD2 matches 7 bases. The CDR3 totals 15 residues. V shed 0 bases, J shed 11 bases, and the junction held 12 bases outside the gene matches.

This chain uses TRBV5-5 with TRBJ1-1; D possibly corresponds to TRBD1 (6 bases). The CDR3 has 11 amino acids. V was shortened by 7 bases and J by 5 bases, with 9 bases between the two germline ends. Germline CDR1 and CDR2: SGHKS and YYEKEE (reference sequence). Written as DNA, the CDR3 is TGTGCCAGCGCCCAGGGGACTGAAGCTTTCTTT. This gives the protein CASAQGTEAFF.